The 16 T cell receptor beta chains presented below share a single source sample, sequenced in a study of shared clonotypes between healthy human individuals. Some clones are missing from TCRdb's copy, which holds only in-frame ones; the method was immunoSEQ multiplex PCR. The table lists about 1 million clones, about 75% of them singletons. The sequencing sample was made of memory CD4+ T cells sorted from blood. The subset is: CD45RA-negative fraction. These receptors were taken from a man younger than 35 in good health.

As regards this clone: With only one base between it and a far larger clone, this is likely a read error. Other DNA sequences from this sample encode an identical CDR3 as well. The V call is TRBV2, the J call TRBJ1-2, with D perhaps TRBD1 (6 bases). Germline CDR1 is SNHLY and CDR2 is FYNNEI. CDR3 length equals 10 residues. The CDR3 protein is CASRGGGYTF. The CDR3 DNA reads TGCGCCAGCAGGGGTGGCGGCTACACCTTC.

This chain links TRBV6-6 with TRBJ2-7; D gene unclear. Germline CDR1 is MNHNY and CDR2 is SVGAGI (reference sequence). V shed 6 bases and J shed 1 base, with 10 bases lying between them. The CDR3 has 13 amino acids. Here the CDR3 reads CASSSPQSYEQYF. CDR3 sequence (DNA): TGTGCCAGCAGCTCCCCCCAGTCCTACGAGCAGTACTTC.

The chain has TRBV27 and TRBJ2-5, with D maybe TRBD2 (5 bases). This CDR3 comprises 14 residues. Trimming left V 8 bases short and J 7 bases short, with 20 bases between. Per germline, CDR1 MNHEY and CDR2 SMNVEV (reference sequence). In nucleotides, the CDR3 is TGTGCCAGCGCTCCTCCGGGAACCTCGGGGACCCAGTACTTC. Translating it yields CASAPPGTSGTQYF.

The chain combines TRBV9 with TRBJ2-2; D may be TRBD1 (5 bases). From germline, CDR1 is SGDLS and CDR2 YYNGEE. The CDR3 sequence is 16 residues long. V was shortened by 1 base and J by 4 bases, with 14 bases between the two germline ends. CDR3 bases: TGTGCCAGCAGCGTACATGGGCAGGGAAGCACCGGGGAGCTGTTTTTT. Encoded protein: CASSVHGQGSTGELFF.

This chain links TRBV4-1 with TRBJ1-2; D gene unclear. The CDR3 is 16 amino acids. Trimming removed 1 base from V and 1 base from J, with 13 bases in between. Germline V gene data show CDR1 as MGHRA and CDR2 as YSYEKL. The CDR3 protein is CASSQGVVSGNYGYTF. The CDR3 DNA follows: TGCGCCAGCAGCCAAGGAGTAGTGTCCGGTAACTATGGCTACACCTTC.

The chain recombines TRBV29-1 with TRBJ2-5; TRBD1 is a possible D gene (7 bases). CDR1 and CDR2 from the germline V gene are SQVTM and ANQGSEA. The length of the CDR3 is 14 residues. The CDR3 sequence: CSVTEGAGRETQYF. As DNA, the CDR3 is TGCAGTGTGACGGAGGGGGCGGGGAGGGAGACCCAGTACTTC.

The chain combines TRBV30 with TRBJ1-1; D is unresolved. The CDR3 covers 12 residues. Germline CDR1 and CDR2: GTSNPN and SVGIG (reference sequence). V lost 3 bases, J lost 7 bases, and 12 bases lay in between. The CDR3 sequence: CAWRSSRNEAFF. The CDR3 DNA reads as TGTGCCTGGAGGTCTTCTCGCAATGAAGCTTTCTTT.

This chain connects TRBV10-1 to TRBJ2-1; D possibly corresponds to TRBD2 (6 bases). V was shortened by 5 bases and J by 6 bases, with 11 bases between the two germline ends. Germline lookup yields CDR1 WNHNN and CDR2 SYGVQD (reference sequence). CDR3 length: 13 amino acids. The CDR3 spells CASSSAGSNEQFF. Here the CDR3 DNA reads TGCGCCAGCAGTTCCGCCGGGAGCAATGAGCAGTTCTTC.

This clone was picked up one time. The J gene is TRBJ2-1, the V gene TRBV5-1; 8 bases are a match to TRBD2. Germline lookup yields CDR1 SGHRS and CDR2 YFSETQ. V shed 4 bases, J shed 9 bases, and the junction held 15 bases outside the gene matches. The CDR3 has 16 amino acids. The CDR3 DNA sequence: TGCGCCAGCAGCCAGGGCAGGACTAGCTTGCTCAGTGAGCAGTTCTTC. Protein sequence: CASSQGRTSLLSEQFF.

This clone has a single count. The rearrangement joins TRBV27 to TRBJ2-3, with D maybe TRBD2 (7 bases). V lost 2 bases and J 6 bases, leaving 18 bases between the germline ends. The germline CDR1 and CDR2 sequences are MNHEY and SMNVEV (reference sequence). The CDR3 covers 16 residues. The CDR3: CASSLRGAPHWDTQYF. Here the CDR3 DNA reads TGTGCCAGCAGTTTACGGGGGGCGCCCCATTGGGATACGCAGTATTTT.

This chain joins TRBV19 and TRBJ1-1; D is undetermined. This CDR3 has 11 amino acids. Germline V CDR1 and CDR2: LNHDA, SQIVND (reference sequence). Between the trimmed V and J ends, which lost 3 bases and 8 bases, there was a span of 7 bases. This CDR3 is CASSIALEAFF. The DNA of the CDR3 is TGTGCCAGTAGTATCGCCTTGGAAGCTTTCTTT.

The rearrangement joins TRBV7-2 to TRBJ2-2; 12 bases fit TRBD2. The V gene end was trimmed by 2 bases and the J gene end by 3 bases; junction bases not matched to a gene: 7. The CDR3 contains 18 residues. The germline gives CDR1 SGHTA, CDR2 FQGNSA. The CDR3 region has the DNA TGTGCCAGCAGCTTAACACTAGCGGGAGGTTCTGACACCGGGGAGCTGTTTTTT. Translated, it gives CASSLTLAGGSDTGELFF.

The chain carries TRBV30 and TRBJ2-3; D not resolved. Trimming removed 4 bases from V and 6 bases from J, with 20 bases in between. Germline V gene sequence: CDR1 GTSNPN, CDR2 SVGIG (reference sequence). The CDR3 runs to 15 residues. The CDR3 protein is CAWTRVGYPGDTQYF. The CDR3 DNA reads TGTGCCTGGACACGGGTGGGCTACCCTGGTGATACGCAGTATTTT.

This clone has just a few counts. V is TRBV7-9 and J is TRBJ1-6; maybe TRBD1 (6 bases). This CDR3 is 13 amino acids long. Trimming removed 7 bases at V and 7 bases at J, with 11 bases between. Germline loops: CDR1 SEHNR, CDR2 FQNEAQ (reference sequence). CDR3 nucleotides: TGTGCCAGCAATAGGGGGACGAATTCACCCCTCCACTTT. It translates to CASNRGTNSPLHF.

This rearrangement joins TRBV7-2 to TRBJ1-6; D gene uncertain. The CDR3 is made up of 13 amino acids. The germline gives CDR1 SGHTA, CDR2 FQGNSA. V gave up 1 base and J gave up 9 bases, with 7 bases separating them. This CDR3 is CASSLEPGSPLHF. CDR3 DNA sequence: TGTGCCAGCAGCTTAGAGCCGGGTTCACCCCTCCACTTT. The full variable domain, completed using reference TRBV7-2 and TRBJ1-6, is GAGVSQSPSNKVTEKGKDVELRCDPISGHTALYWYRQSLGQGLEFLIYFQGNSAPDKSGLPSDRFSAERTGGSVSTLTIQRTQQEDSAVYLCASSLEPGSPLHFGNGTRLTVT.

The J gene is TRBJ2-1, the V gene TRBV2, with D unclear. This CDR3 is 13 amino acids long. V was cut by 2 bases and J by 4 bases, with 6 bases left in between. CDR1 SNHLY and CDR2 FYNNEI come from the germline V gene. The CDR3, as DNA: TGTGCCAGCAGTGAACTAGGGTACAATGAGCAGTTCTTC. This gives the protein CASSELGYNEQFF.